The source of this T cell receptor (beta chain) is a study of sequential checkpoint blockade in melanoma (dated by TCRdb to the late 2010s). Concerning the study at large: In a 1:1 randomization, patients received either first-line nivolumab then ipilimumab (arm A) or ipilimumab then nivolumab (arm B). Matched tumor biopsies were taken from about two dozen patients before treatment and at week 13, after single-agent nivolumab (arm A) or ipilimumab (arm B). Both trial sequences were followed by maintenance nivolumab. DNA from some 100 melanoma tumor samples collected before treatment underwent TCRbeta immunosequencing. In about 80% of the matched pre- and post-treatment tumor biopsy pairs, both biopsies came from the same lesion. Study-level results and caveats: In the nivolumab-first arm (arm A), an association was found between pretreatment tumor TIL clonality and response (P = .04). Larger, independent patient cohorts are needed to validate the response-prediction model that combines TCR metrics and mutation burden. Small sample sizes and reduced statistical power limited the analyses of tumor T-cell fraction within each arm. Patients whose tumor T-cell fraction and clonality increased by week 13 were about 30 times more likely to achieve clinical benefit. Tumor T-cell fraction and clonality correlated with PD-L1 staining and CD8+ T-cell counts but not with mutational load.

TCRbeta CDR3 regions were immunosequenced from genomic DNA with the immunoSEQ Assay. Genomic DNA was amplified by bias-controlled multiplex PCR before high-throughput sequencing. The source study handled its data this way. To quantify the absolute abundance of each unique TCRbeta CDR3 region, the sequences were collapsed and filtered. Clonality, defined as 1 minus Pielou's evenness, was calculated using only productive rearrangements. To compute tumor T-cell fraction, TCRbeta template counts were normalized to usable DNA, with usable DNA estimated from several housekeeping genes. A previously published method was used to identify clones with significantly greater frequencies in on-treatment samples than in baseline samples. The source is immuneACCESS, and TCRdb retained only in-frame sequences with V and J called. Part of the clones is not carried over; for the studies checked, unresolved V genes explain less than half of this, and the remainder is unexplained. D and trimming come from the DNA, and the V and J calls and clone size come from that table. The sample profile shows roughly 9,000 clones; 25% to 30% of them were found once. The ten top clones hold about 20% of the sample.

Regarding this clone: Its recognized antigen is unknown. No qualities accompany the bases; no much larger clone lies one base away.

This sample's treatment or condition label indicates: randomized to nivolumab then ipilimumab (arm A) or the reverse (arm B). Prior DNA-damaging chemotherapy had not been received by any trial patient. Samples came from patients with melanoma in CheckMate 064, a randomized, open-label phase II trial of sequential checkpoint blockade. Tumor TCR sequencing used genomic DNA from formalin-fixed paraffin-embedded (FFPE) tissue samples. The sequencing used tumor tissue (inferred from file names), collected from a patient given nivolumab and ipilimumab in sequence. The source is a human donor with melanoma.

The CDR3 region: CASRRRSTGGRTEAFF. The DNA reads TGTGCCAGCAGGCGTCGATCGACAGGGGGCAGGACTGAAGCTTTCTTT. The chain joins TRBV28 to TRBJ1-1; a stretch of 10 junction bases matches TRBD1. Reading from cysteine to phenylalanine, the CDR3 counts 16 amino acids. Just the 48-base CDR3 DNA is kept, in frame starting at base 1. The germline V gene sets CDR1 to MDHEN and CDR2 to SYDVKM. For this chain, trimming is 6 bases at the V end and 5 bases at the J end, and the number of junction bases without a gene match is 12.